What follows are 30 T cell receptor beta chains derived from one specimen sequenced in a study of T cell repertoires in cytomegalovirus infection. TCRdb called the reads again in MiXCR, with one record for every CDR3 protein. The sample records 400,000 or so distinct CDR3 sequences, around a sixth being singletons. Sequenced sample: PBMCs. The receptors derive from a human donor in good health (CMV status not recorded). Some clones in this sample may be carry-over from other donors' samples.

This clonotype was observed many times. V and J are TRBV7-2 and TRBJ1-3; 7 nucleotides align to TRBD1. In germline, CDR1 is SGHTA, CDR2 FQGNSA. V was clipped by 5 bases and J by 0 bases; unmatched bases: 19. The length of the CDR3 is 20 residues. CDR3 sequence reads: CASSPRDRYIPYHSGNTIYF. Here the CDR3 DNA reads TGTGCCAGCAGCCCCCGGGACAGATACATTCCTTATCACTCTGGAAACACCATATATTTT.

This clonotype was detected only a few times. The chain carries TRBV7-9 and TRBJ2-1; 10 bases are shared with TRBD1. The germline CDR1 and CDR2 sequences are SEHNR and FQNEAQ (reference sequence). This CDR3 comprises 16 residues. The V and J ends lost 4 bases and 8 bases, in that order; junction bases with no gene match: 11. The CDR3 nucleotides read TGTGCCAGCAGCTCCCCGTGGGGACAGGGGTATGATGAGCAGTTCTTC. The encoded protein is CASSSPWGQGYDEQFF.

This clonotype was detected many times. The chain couples TRBV12-3 or TRBV12-4 to TRBJ1-6, with 9 bases lining up with TRBD1. The CDR3 is 16 amino acids. V was pared by 6 bases and J by 10 bases, with 13 bases of the junction left unmatched. The CDR3 sequence: CASRQPGQGVLSPLHF. CDR3 in DNA: TGTGCCAGCAGACAACCGGGACAGGGAGTTTTGTCACCCCTCCACTTT.

This clonotype appeared many times. The V gene is TRBV7-2, the J gene TRBJ2-3, with D tentatively TRBD2 (5 bases). CDR1 is SGHTA, CDR2 FQGNSA, per germline. Trimming took off 5 bases at V and 8 bases at J, with 11 bases between the two ends. CDR3 length: 12 residues. In DNA form, the CDR3 reads TGTGCCAGCAGCCCACTTGGAGGTACGCAGTATTTT. It yields the protein CASSPLGGTQYF.

Many counts were recorded for this clonotype. The chain carries TRBV12-3 or TRBV12-4 and TRBJ2-1; 12 positions agree with TRBD2. The junction had 5 bases not matched to a gene; V was cut back by 5 bases and J by 9 bases. This CDR3 region has 14 residues. Written as DNA, the CDR3 is TGTGCCAGCAGTCGACTAGCGGGAGCAAGTGAGCAGTTCTTC. This translates into CASSRLAGASEQFF.

The chain links TRBV9 to TRBJ2-7, with 9 nucleotides matching TRBD1. This CDR3 region has 13 residues. Germline V gene lookup returns CDR1 SGDLS and CDR2 YYNGEE. With V trimmed by 4 bases and J by 6 bases, 5 bases remained unmatched. CDR3 residues: CASSTSTGGEQYF. DNA of the CDR3: TGTGCCAGCAGCACTTCGACAGGGGGCGAGCAGTACTTC.

The chain recombines TRBV7-9 with TRBJ2-1, with D uncertain. Germline CDR1 and CDR2: SEHNR and FQNEAQ (reference sequence). There are 13 residues in the CDR3. Trimming removed 3 bases at V and 2 bases at J, with 5 bases between. CDR3 amino acids: CASSFLTYNEQFF. CDR3 nucleotide sequence: TGTGCCAGCAGCTTTCTCACCTACAATGAGCAGTTCTTC. Supplemented by reference TRBV7-9 and TRBJ2-1, the full variable domain reads DTGVSQNPRHKITKRGQNVTFRCDPISEHNRLYWYRQTLGQGPEFLTYFQNEAQLEKSRLLSDRFSAERPKGSFSTLEIQRTEQGDSAMYLCASSFLTYNEQFFGPGTRLTVL.

This clonotype was observed many times. The V call is TRBV10-3, the J call TRBJ2-3; 7 positions agree with TRBD2. The CDR3 consists of 17 residues. V shed 1 base and J 2 bases; nucleotides not matched to a gene: 9. Per germline, CDR1 ENHRY and CDR2 SYGVKD. The CDR3 nucleotides are TGTGCCATCAGTGAGTTTCCGGGACTACCCTCCACAGATACGCAGTATTTT. It specifies CAISEFPGLPSTDTQYF.

This clonotype was seen more than once but under ten times. V gene TRBV15 combines with J gene TRBJ1-1; unclear D gene. The CDR3 spans 13 residues. Germline values: CDR1 LNHNV, CDR2 YYDKDF (reference sequence). V lost 4 bases and J lost 8, with 14 bases in between. CDR3 in amino acids: CATSIQFSTEAFF. CDR3 nucleotide sequence: TGTGCCACCAGCATTCAGTTTTCTACCGAAGCTTTCTTT. The whole variable domain, remainder taken from reference TRBV15 and TRBJ1-1, is DAMVIQNPRYQVTQFGKPVTLSCSQTLNHNVMYWYQQKSSQAPKLLFHYYDKDFNNEADTPDNFQSRRPNTSFCFLDIRSPGLGDTAMYLCATSIQFSTEAFFGQGTRLTVV.

This clonotype appeared many times. The chain recombines TRBV7-2 with TRBJ1-1, with 9 bases fitting TRBD1. CDR3 size: 13 residues. The J segment lost 11 bases and the V segment lost 5 bases, leaving 9 bases of the junction unmatched. CDR1 and CDR2 from the germline V gene are SGHTA and FQGNSA. The CDR3 spells CASSPGQGVLAFF. CDR3 DNA: TGTGCCAGCAGCCCGGGACAGGGAGTCTTGGCTTTCTTT. Complete variable domain (other parts from reference TRBV7-2 and TRBJ1-1): GAGVSQSPSNKVTEKGKDVELRCDPISGHTALYWYRQSLGQGLEFLIYFQGNSAPDKSGLPSDRFSAERTGGSVSTLTIQRTQQEDSAVYLCASSPGQGVLAFFGQGTRLTVV.

In its sample, this clonotype was seen many times. The chain recombines TRBV7-2 with TRBJ2-3; 11 nucleotides match TRBD2. This CDR3 is built from 16 residues. The V segment lost 5 bases and the J segment 5 bases; nucleotides outside the gene matches: 9. Germline loops: CDR1 SGHTA, CDR2 FQGNSA. CDR3 loop: CASSLKLAGAGDTQYF. For the CDR3, the DNA is TGTGCCAGCAGCCTCAAACTAGCGGGAGCTGGAGATACGCAGTATTTT. The whole variable domain, filled in from reference TRBV7-2 and TRBJ2-3, reads GAGVSQSPSNKVTEKGKDVELRCDPISGHTALYWYRQSLGQGLEFLIYFQGNSAPDKSGLPSDRFSAERTGGSVSTLTIQRTQQEDSAVYLCASSLKLAGAGDTQYFGPGTRLTVL.

This clonotype was counted between two and nine times. The J gene is TRBJ2-4, the V gene TRBV12-3 or TRBV12-4; D is undetermined. Trimming stripped 5 bases from V and 3 bases from J, with 11 bases between. The CDR3 is 14 amino acids. CDR3 DNA: TGTGCCAGCAGTCTCGCATCGGGCAAAAACATTCAGTACTTC. Amino acid sequence: CASSLASGKNIQYF.

V usage is TRBV6-5 and J usage is TRBJ2-1, with D possibly being TRBD1 or TRBD2 (5 bases each). CDR1 is MNHEY, CDR2 SVGAGI, per germline. V was shortened by 6 bases and J by 2 bases, with 17 bases between the two germline ends. This CDR3 is built from 16 residues. CDR3 sequence (DNA): TGTGCCAGCAGCCAAATGGGGACCCAAGCCTACAATGAGCAGTTCTTC. Its translation: CASSQMGTQAYNEQFF.

Turning to this clonotype: A much larger clone differs by one base, so this may be a read error. This chain uses TRBV6-2 or TRBV6-3 with TRBJ2-1; D ambiguous. Germline V gene lookup returns CDR1 MNHEY and CDR2 SVGEGT. The V end lost 2 bases, the J end lost 15 bases, and 11 bases lay between the germline ends. The CDR3 is made up of 11 amino acids. The CDR3 DNA reads as TGTGCCAGCAGTTACCCCCAAGCCACGTTCTTC. Its protein is CASSYPQATFF.

The V gene is TRBV7-9, the J gene TRBJ2-1; 10 bases match TRBD1. V gave up 5 bases and J gave up 7 bases; unmatched junction bases: 8. This CDR3 has 15 amino acids. Germline V gene data show CDR1 as SEHNR and CDR2 as FQNEAQ (reference sequence). CDR3 sequence: CASSPRQGAGNEQFF. DNA of the CDR3: TGTGCCAGCAGCCCCAGACAGGGGGCAGGGAATGAGCAGTTCTTC.

This clonotype was seen ten or more times. This chain joins TRBV7-2 and TRBJ1-3, with D hard to call. With 3 bases removed from V and 0 bases from J, the gap between germline ends came to 6 bases. CDR3 length equals 14 residues. Germline V gene data show CDR1 as SGHTA and CDR2 as FQGNSA. The CDR3 DNA reads as TGTGCCAGCAGCTTTACGGGCTCTGGAAACACCATATATTTT. This encodes CASSFTGSGNTIYF.

This clonotype was seen ten or more times. The genes are TRBV11-2 and TRBJ2-3; D remains ambiguous. Germline loops: CDR1 SGHAT, CDR2 FQNNGV. V shed 5 bases and J shed 3 bases, with 12 bases lying between them. CDR3 length equals 14 residues. The CDR3 is CASSPQTRTDTQYF. In DNA, the CDR3 is TGTGCCAGCAGCCCGCAGACCCGAACAGATACGCAGTATTTT.

The V gene is TRBV10-3, the J gene TRBJ2-5; 9 bases map to TRBD2. Germline V gene lookup returns CDR1 ENHRY and CDR2 SYGVKD. The CDR3 has 16 residues. J gave up 0 bases and V 4 bases, and 6 bases lay outside the gene matches. The CDR3 sequence: CAISGGTSGYQETQYF. The CDR3 DNA reads TGTGCCATCAGTGGGGGCACTAGCGGGTACCAAGAGACCCAGTACTTC.

Many counts were recorded for this clonotype. The V and J genes are TRBV7-2 and TRBJ2-7, with a tentative D call TRBD2 (6 bases). CDR1 and CDR2 from the germline V gene are SGHTA and FQGNSA. The CDR3 sequence is 14 residues long. With 3 bases removed from V and 0 bases from J, the gap between germline ends came to 9 bases. CDR3 residues: CASSFRGVSYEQYF. The CDR3 DNA is TGTGCCAGCAGCTTCCGCGGGGTCTCCTACGAGCAGTACTTC.

This clonotype showed up just a few times. This chain links TRBV4-3 with TRBJ1-4, with TRBD1 matching over 10 bases. Germline CDR1 and CDR2: LGHNA and YSLEER. V gave up 0 bases and J gave up 8 bases; unmatched junction bases: 3. The CDR3 sequence is 15 residues long. The CDR3 sequence: CASSQETGGKEKLFF. CDR3 DNA sequence: TGCGCCAGCAGCCAAGAGACAGGGGGCAAGGAAAAACTGTTTTTT.

This clonotype was seen more than once but under ten times. This chain connects TRBV18 to TRBJ2-7; perhaps TRBD2 as D (6 bases). Per the germline V gene, CDR1 is KGHSH and CDR2 is LQKENI. The CDR3 length is 16 residues. The V and J ends lost 4 bases and 3 bases respectively, with 19 bases between them. The CDR3 DNA follows: TGTGCCAGCTCACTATCCGGATCCGGGAGTGGCTACGAGCAGTACTTC. Its protein product is CASSLSGSGSGYEQYF.

This clonotype came up many times. The rearrangement joins TRBV11-3 to TRBJ1-3; unclear D gene. Trimming removed 1 base from V and 0 bases from J, with 7 bases in between. CDR3 length: 15 residues. The germline gives CDR1 SGHNT, CDR2 YENEEA. In DNA form, the CDR3 reads TGTGCCAGCAGCTTAGCTTACGGCTCTGGAAACACCATATATTTT. Protein: CASSLAYGSGNTIYF.

The gene calls are TRBV14 and TRBJ2-5; TRBD2 agrees at 10 bases. Germline V gene data show CDR1 as SGHDN and CDR2 as FVKESK. The CDR3 spans 15 residues. After removal of 1 base from V and 5 bases from J, the junction contained 4 bases not matched to a gene. The CDR3 here is CASSQVLAGEETQYF. CDR3 nucleotide sequence: TGTGCCAGCAGCCAAGTTCTAGCGGGAGAGGAGACCCAGTACTTC.

This clonotype was counted ten times or more. This chain joins TRBV6-1 and TRBJ2-1; TRBD2 matches 11 bases. Trimming at V came to 6 bases and at J to 1 base, leaving 11 bases not matched to a gene. Germline CDR1 MNHNS, CDR2 SASEGT. The CDR3 is 18 amino acids. The CDR3 DNA is TGTGCCAGCAGGGCTACTGTAGCGGGAGGGCCGTCCTACAATGAGCAGTTCTTC. Its protein is CASRATVAGGPSYNEQFF.

This clonotype was counted ten times or more. The chain employs TRBV7-8 and TRBJ2-5; D is ambiguous. This CDR3 has 13 residues. The germline V and J ends were trimmed by 2 bases and 1 base, with 5 bases remaining between them. Looked up from germline, CDR1 is SGHVS and CDR2 is FQNEAQ. The CDR3 DNA reads TGTGCCAGCAGCTTAACCCTCCAAGAGACCCAGTACTTC. It specifies CASSLTLQETQYF.

This chain joins TRBV12-3 or TRBV12-4 and TRBJ2-1, with TRBD2 matching 8 bases. This CDR3 has 16 amino acids. V lost 10 bases and J lost 3; bases outside the gene matches: 14. The CDR3 DNA sequence: TGTGCCACCACCCCGGGCCCCGGGACTAGCTACAATGAGCAGTTCTTC. Translated, it gives CATTPGPGTSYNEQFF.

The sample holds many counts of this clonotype. The chain combines TRBV7-9 with TRBJ2-5; 11 bases match TRBD2. V gave up 6 bases and J gave up 4 bases; unmatched junction bases: 4. Germline loops: CDR1 SEHNR, CDR2 FQNEAQ (reference sequence). This CDR3 region has 14 residues. The CDR3 DNA reads as TGTGCCAGCAGACGTAGCGGGGGGGCAGAGACCCAGTACTTC. It codes for CASRRSGGAETQYF.

The J gene is TRBJ2-1, the V gene TRBV2; TRBD2 matches at 9 bases. J gave up 8 bases and V 4 bases, and 6 bases lay outside the gene matches. From germline, CDR1 is SNHLY and CDR2 FYNNEI. The CDR3 is made up of 14 amino acids. The CDR3 sequence: CASSGASGIDEQFF. The DNA of the CDR3 is TGTGCCAGCAGTGGTGCTAGCGGGATTGATGAGCAGTTCTTC.

The J gene is TRBJ2-7, the V gene TRBV6-1; D is perhaps TRBD2 (6 bases). This CDR3 spans 11 amino acids. Germline values: CDR1 MNHNS, CDR2 SASEGT. Trimming cost V 6 bases and J 7 bases, with 10 bases left between them. The CDR3 reads CASREGLEQYF. CDR3 bases: TGTGCCAGCAGGGAGGGTCTGGAGCAGTACTTC.

This clonotype appeared a single time. The chain links TRBV5-4 to TRBJ2-3, with TRBD1 as a possible D gene (6 bases). Trimming pared 4 bases from V and 4 bases from J, leaving 13 bases between. The CDR3 extends over 14 amino acids. Germline V gives CDR1 SGHNT, CDR2 YYREEE (reference sequence). The CDR3 DNA reads as TGTGCCAGCAGCCCCGCGACAGGACCAGATACGCAGTATTTT. It encodes CASSPATGPDTQYF. The full variable domain, rest sourced from reference TRBV5-4 and TRBJ2-3, is ETGVTQSPTHLIKTRGQQVTLRCSSQSGHNTVSWYQQALGQGPQFIFQYYREEENGRGNFPPRFSGLQFPNYSSELNVNALELDDSALYLCASSPATGPDTQYFGPGTRLTVL.